This TCR beta chain appears in the sequencing data of a study of blood T cell repertoires in COVID-19. The germline V gene encodes CDR1 KGHSH and CDR2 LQKENI. This CDR3 comprises 15 residues. The germline V and J ends were trimmed by 3 bases and 1 base, with 13 bases remaining between them. How the authors handled the data: Amplified reference gene primers provided the basis for estimating nucleated cell counts. Assay used: immunoSEQ multiplex PCR; TCRdb lists only in-frame clones, some missing. That table supplies the V and J calls and clone size; D and trimming were determined from the DNA. The table lists a few hundred thousand clones, about 88% of them singletons, with approximately 4% in the top ten.

Input material: peripheral blood. The chain has TRBV18 and TRBJ2-7; D may be TRBD1 (7 bases). This receptor was identified in a man between 18 and 35 years old with active or convalescent COVID-19. Here the CDR3 DNA reads TGTGCCAGCTCACCGAACAGGGGACTTTCCTACGAGCAGTACTTC. It is translated as CASSPNRGLSYEQYF.